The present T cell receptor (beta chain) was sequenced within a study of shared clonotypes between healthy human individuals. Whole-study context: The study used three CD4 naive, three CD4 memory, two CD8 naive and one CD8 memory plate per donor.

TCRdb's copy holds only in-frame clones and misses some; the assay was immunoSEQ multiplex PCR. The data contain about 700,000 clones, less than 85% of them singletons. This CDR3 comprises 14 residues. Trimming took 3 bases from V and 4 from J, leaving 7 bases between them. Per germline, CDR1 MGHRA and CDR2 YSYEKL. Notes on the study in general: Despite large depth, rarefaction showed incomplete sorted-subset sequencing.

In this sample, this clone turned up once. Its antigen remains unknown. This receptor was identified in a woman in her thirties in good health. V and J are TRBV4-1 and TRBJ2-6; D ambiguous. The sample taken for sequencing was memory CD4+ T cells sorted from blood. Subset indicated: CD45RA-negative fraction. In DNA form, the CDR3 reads TGCGCCAGCAGCCACGTAGGGGGGGCCAACGTCCTGACTTTC. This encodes CASSHVGGANVLTF.